The 9 T cell receptor beta chains below all came from one sample that was sequenced in a study of blood T cells in healthy people across ages. A second PCR of 7 to 11 cycles used a sample-barcoded 5' primer and a J-beta primer mix. A single record per CDR3 protein comes from TCRdb applying MiXCR to the 5' RACE reads. There are 1.5 million to 2 million distinct CDR3 sequences in the sample; over 25% occur only once, and 7% to 9% lies in the top ten. Source material: blood. These receptors were collected from a woman under 40 in good health.

In its sample, this clonotype was seen a few times. The chain uses TRBV4-3 and TRBJ1-1; D unresolved. V was cut by 4 bases and J by 1 base, with 10 bases left in between. CDR1 is LGHNA and CDR2 is YSLEER in the germline V gene. The CDR3 runs 14 residues. CDR3: CASSPSSANTEAFF. The CDR3 bases are TGCGCCAGCAGCCCCAGTTCGGCGAACACTGAAGCTTTCTTT.

In this sample, this clonotype turned up many times. The chain has TRBV20-1 and TRBJ2-1; D tentatively fits TRBD1 or TRBD2 (5 bases each). V lost 6 bases to trimming and J lost 4 bases, with 19 bases between them. The CDR3 totals 15 residues. Looked up from germline, CDR1 is DFQATT and CDR2 is SNEGSKA (reference sequence). The CDR3, as DNA: TGCAGTGCCAGACCCCGAGGGGTACCTTACAATGAGCAGTTCTTC. As protein: CSARPRGVPYNEQFF.

The rearrangement uses TRBV5-6 and TRBJ2-5; the match to TRBD2 covers 8 bases. The CDR3 extends over 17 amino acids. CDR1 is SGHDT, CDR2 YYEEEE, per germline. The junction had 10 bases not matched to a gene; V was cut back by 2 bases and J by 1 base. The CDR3 here is CASSFDGRGGPQETQYF. CDR3 sequence (DNA): TGTGCCAGCAGCTTTGATGGACGGGGGGGCCCCCAAGAGACCCAGTACTTC.

This clonotype has a handful of counts. The chain carries TRBV5-1 and TRBJ2-7; TRBD1 aligns across 7 bases. This CDR3 contains 17 residues. Trimming took 1 base from V and 3 from J; bases not matched to a gene: 13. Germline CDR1 is SGHRS and CDR2 is YFSETQ. CDR3 loop: CASSLNVPVRGNYEQYF. CDR3 nucleotide sequence: TGCGCCAGCAGCTTGAATGTGCCGGTCAGGGGGAACTACGAGCAGTACTTC.

This clonotype was picked up a small number of times. The chain uses TRBV12-3 or TRBV12-4 and TRBJ2-3, with D possibly being TRBD1 (5 bases). CDR3 length equals 15 residues. Trimming left V 3 bases short and J 1 base short, with 11 bases between. The chain's CDR3 is CASSLGLLGTDTQYF. The CDR3 region has the DNA TGTGCCAGCAGTTTGGGGCTCCTCGGCACAGATACGCAGTATTTT.

In this sample, this clonotype turned up many times. The chain recombines TRBV10-2 with TRBJ2-1; D is possibly TRBD2 (7 bases). Per germline, CDR1 WSHSY and CDR2 SAAADI. The CDR3 has 16 residues. V shed 4 bases and J shed 9 bases, with 22 bases lying between them. CDR3 in amino acids: CASSVGLGGNLGEQFF. The CDR3 DNA sequence: TGCGCCAGCAGTGTTGGACTAGGGGGGAATCTGGGTGAGCAGTTCTTC.

J is TRBJ2-7 and V is TRBV29-1; unclear D gene. The ends were cut back, 2 bases at V and 6 bases at J, with 11 bases in the middle. The CDR3 sequence is 12 residues long. Germline V gives CDR1 SQVTM, CDR2 ANQGSEA. This chain's CDR3 is CSVERVQGEQYF. The CDR3 region has the DNA TGCAGCGTTGAACGGGTCCAAGGCGAGCAGTACTTC.

V usage is TRBV7-2 and J usage is TRBJ1-1; D not certain. Trimming stripped 1 base from V and 3 bases from J, with 12 bases between. The V gene's germline CDR1 is SGHTA and CDR2 FQGNSA. This CDR3 has 15 residues. CDR3 region: CASSLVGLSYTEAFF. Written as DNA, the CDR3 is TGTGCCAGCAGCTTAGTGGGTCTGTCATACACTGAAGCTTTCTTT.

Only a few counts were recorded for this clonotype. The gene calls are TRBV12-3 or TRBV12-4 and TRBJ1-2; 9 bases line up with TRBD1. J was trimmed by 3 bases and V by 4 bases; bases with no gene match: 6. The CDR3 is 15 residues long. CDR3 DNA sequence: TGTGCCAGCAGTTCGACAGGGGGTTCCGACTATGGCTACACCTTC. It yields the protein CASSSTGGSDYGYTF.